This TCR beta chain was documented in a study of OX40 agonist ivuxolimab in advanced cancers. Study overall: Patients were around 83% male with ages about 23 to 80, mean approximately 55. General study findings and limits: Nonresponders included some who also had low normalized T-cell clonal expansion.

Here immunoSEQ multiplex PCR was the method, and the copy in TCRdb shows in-frame clones only, minus some. Of about 82,000 clones detected, about nine tenths appear once; the ten largest clones hold approximately 1.9%. As concerns this clone: Antigen: not known.

The germline V and J ends were trimmed by 5 bases and 1 base, with 8 bases remaining between them. Per the germline V gene, CDR1 is KGHSH and CDR2 is LQKENI. The CDR3 is made up of 13 amino acids. The chain is built from TRBV18 and TRBJ1-1; D not resolved. This specimen was CD4+ or CD8+ T cells sorted from blood, taken in a trial of the OX40 agonist ivuxolimab. The TCR was taken from an adult with an advanced solid tumor such as melanoma, head and neck, liver or kidney cancer. This CDR3 reads CASSFDGNTEAFF. In DNA form, the CDR3 reads TGTGCCAGCTCATTCGACGGGAACACTGAAGCTTTCTTT.